These T cell receptor beta chains were read from a single sample in a study of beta chain features in type 1 diabetes. Profiled with immunoSEQ multiplex PCR; TCRdb holds only in-frame clones, not every one. Of 130,000 or so clones in the sample, 9% were seen once. Source material: central memory CD4+ T cells from blood. These receptors were collected from a man aged 30-40 years with type 1 diabetes. CDR3s include the opening cysteine and the closing phenylalanine or tryptophan. The order of the fields is clone size, D gene, V gene, J gene, CDR3 protein, CDR3 DNA. D genes are given only for firm matches. Rows give clone size only sometimes, using once, few, many, or a class for an expanded clone.

abundance: NA; d_gene: NA; v_gene: TRBV7-3; j_gene: TRBJ2-7; CDR3aa: CASSFPSPLGGSTYEQYF; CDR3nt: TGTGCCAGCAGCTTCCCCAGCCCTCTAGGCGGGTCTACCTACGAGCAGTACTTC
abundance: many; d_gene: TRBD1; v_gene: TRBV2; j_gene: TRBJ1-1; CDR3aa: CASSGDRVNTEAFF; CDR3nt: TGTGCCAGCAGTGGCGACAGGGTGAACACTGAAGCTTTCTTT
abundance: NA; d_gene: TRBD2; v_gene: TRBV30; j_gene: TRBJ2-7; CDR3aa: CAWRLAGTYEQYF; CDR3nt: TGTGCCTGGAGACTAGCGGGGACCTACGAGCAGTACTTC
abundance: NA; d_gene: TRBD1; v_gene: TRBV9; j_gene: TRBJ1-2; CDR3aa: CASSPSGTGTLGYTF; CDR3nt: TGTGCCAGCAGCCCTTCCGGGACAGGGACTTTGGGCTACACCTTC
abundance: NA; d_gene: TRBD1; v_gene: TRBV5-1; j_gene: TRBJ2-2; CDR3aa: CASSLGTGVTGELFF; CDR3nt: TGCGCCAGCAGCTTAGGGACAGGGGTCACCGGGGAGCTGTTTTTT
abundance: NA; d_gene: NA; v_gene: TRBV7-9; j_gene: TRBJ2-2; CDR3aa: CASSLVSVNTGELFF; CDR3nt: TGTGCCAGCAGCTTAGTTTCGGTTAACACCGGGGAGCTGTTTTTT
abundance: few; d_gene: NA; v_gene: TRBV9; j_gene: TRBJ1-4; CDR3aa: CASGQGAANEKLFF; CDR3nt: TGTGCCAGCGGTCAGGGTGCGGCTAATGAAAAACTGTTTTTT
abundance: few; d_gene: NA; v_gene: TRBV11-2; j_gene: TRBJ2-5; CDR3aa: CASSFRTAGETQYF; CDR3nt: TGTGCCAGCAGCTTCAGGACCGCGGGGGAGACCCAGTACTTC
abundance: few; d_gene: TRBD2; v_gene: TRBV5-4; j_gene: TRBJ2-5; CDR3aa: CASGVAGVQETQYF; CDR3nt: TGTGCCAGCGGAGTAGCGGGGGTCCAAGAGACCCAGTACTTC
abundance: few; d_gene: NA; v_gene: TRBV11-2; j_gene: TRBJ1-2; CDR3aa: CASTLGPANYGYTF; CDR3nt: TGTGCCAGCACCCTGGGCCCCGCTAACTATGGCTACACCTTC
abundance: few; d_gene: NA; v_gene: TRBV6-6; j_gene: TRBJ1-2; CDR3aa: CASSYSSGVGYTF; CDR3nt: TGTGCCAGCAGTTACTCGTCAGGGGTGGGCTACACCTTC
abundance: many; d_gene: NA; v_gene: TRBV5-1; j_gene: TRBJ2-3; CDR3aa: CASSEGDGTDTQYF; CDR3nt: TGCGCCAGCAGCGAAGGGGATGGCACAGATACGCAGTATTTT
abundance: NA; d_gene: NA; v_gene: TRBV6-5; j_gene: TRBJ2-7; CDR3aa: CASSYQSGDEQYF; CDR3nt: TGTGCCAGCAGTTACCAATCGGGGGACGAGCAGTACTTC
abundance: few; d_gene: NA; v_gene: TRBV29-1; j_gene: TRBJ2-3; CDR3aa: CSVEEGRAPDTQYF; CDR3nt: TGCAGCGTTGAAGAGGGCAGGGCCCCAGATACGCAGTATTTT